The clone carrying this T cell receptor (beta chain) rates as medium-sized. This specimen comes from a study of early T cells in non-severe SARS-CoV-2 infection. Overall study context: Sequencing was performed on bulk RNA from unsorted whole blood, leaving chains unpaired.

Each cDNA molecule carried a unique molecular identifier. TCRdb re-called the 5' RACE reads with MiXCR, one entry per CDR3 protein. The table records roughly 33,000 distinct CDR3 sequences, about 4.7% of them present only once. The CDR3 is made up of 17 amino acids. The germline V gene encodes CDR1 DFQATT and CDR2 SNEGSKA (reference sequence). With 5 bases clipped from V and 3 bases from J, the junction kept 14 bases outside the gene matches. The rearrangement uses TRBV20-1 and TRBJ2-1; 9 bases align to TRBD1. The sample consisted of whole blood. The source of this sequence is an adult who was a healthcare worker with PCR-confirmed SARS-CoV-2 infection or an uninfected control (not recorded which). CDR3 sequence (DNA): TGCAGTGCTCTCGTCCCGGGACAGGGACAGCGCTACAATGAGCAGTTCTTC. Translating it yields CSALVPGQGQRYNEQFF.